Sequencing of this TCR beta chain was carried out in a study of T cells in Graves' hyperthyroidism and ophthalmopathy. Researchers amplified the TCR beta CDR3 regions from RNA transcripts. When the TCR CDR3 underwent first-round RT-PCR, the HTBI primer set was used. TCRdb reanalysed the multiplex PCR reads using MiXCR and keeps one entry per CDR3 protein. Of more than 600,000 distinct CDR3 sequences in the sample, less than 20% are singletons; the top ten hold around 8%. This clonotype was seen a handful of times. CDR3 length: 12 amino acids. Germline CDR1 reads ENHRY; CDR2 reads SYGVKD. V was shortened by 7 bases and J by 4 bases, with 10 bases between the two germline ends.

Sequencing was performed on blood. This receptor was obtained from a man younger than 30 with Graves' hyperthyroidism. This sequence joins TRBV10-3 and TRBJ1-2; a possible D gene is TRBD1 (5 bases). The CDR3 sequence: CAITSGGYGYTF. CDR3 sequence (DNA): TGTGCCATCACCTCTGGGGGCTATGGCTACACCTTC.